This T cell receptor beta chain came from a study of blood T cell repertoires in COVID-19. In the study overall: T cells, B-cell-depleted T cells, or PBMCs supplied cDNA or gDNA.

The CDR3 has 15 amino acids. CDR1 and CDR2 from the germline V gene are LNHDA and SQIVND (reference sequence). V shed 6 bases and J shed 0 bases, with 9 bases lying between them. Sequencing used immunoSEQ multiplex PCR; TCRdb keeps in-frame clones, though not all of them. This sample has about 190,000 clones, with more than 70% found just once. The chain employs TRBV19 and TRBJ2-6; no definite D call. The specimen sequenced was peripheral blood. The sequence was obtained from a man between 18 and 35 years old with active or convalescent COVID-19. CDR3 in amino acids: CASSPVGSGANVLTF. The CDR3 DNA reads TGTGCCAGTAGCCCGGTCGGCTCTGGGGCCAACGTCCTGACTTTC.